The 12 T cell receptor beta chains below were found in one sample sequenced in a study of blood T cell repertoires in COVID-19 (dated by TCRdb to about 2020). The library was built by means of the immunoSEQ multiplex PCR assay. As stored in TCRdb, this immuneACCESS dataset retains in-frame rearrangements with V and J assigned. A fraction of the clones does not appear; measured against another copy, unresolved V genes explain less than half of the discrepancy, and the remainder lacks a known reason. The sample includes 470,000 or so clones, with 70% to 90% observed a single time. The ten largest clones capture approximately 3.2% of the sample. The specimen sequenced was peripheral blood. The receptor set was obtained from a human donor in a cohort sampled during active COVID-19.

A few counts support this clone. V is TRBV28 and J is TRBJ2-3, with D possibly matching TRBD1 (6 bases). CDR1 and CDR2 from the germline V gene are MDHEN and SYDVKM. Trimming shortened V by 5 bases and J by 6 bases, and 15 bases separated the two germline ends. This CDR3 has 14 residues. For the CDR3, the DNA is TGTGCCAGCAGTCCCCAGGGGATTAGGGATACGCAGTATTTT. Protein sequence: CASSPQGIRDTQYF.

This clone has more than one count but fewer than ten. The chain carries TRBV4-1 and TRBJ1-1, with D hard to call. CDR3 length equals 14 residues. Between the trimmed V and J ends, which lost 3 bases and 1 base, there was a span of 9 bases. CDR1 is MGHRA, CDR2 YSYEKL, per germline. This chain's CDR3 is CASSQTSGNTEAFF. The DNA for the CDR3 is TGCGCCAGCAGCCAGACGTCAGGGAACACTGAAGCTTTCTTT.

In this sample, this clone turned up a few times. This sequence joins TRBV14 and TRBJ1-1; D is uncertain. The ends were cut back, 0 bases at V and 7 bases at J, with 9 bases in the middle. CDR3 length: 13 amino acids. Germline-derived CDR1 and CDR2 are SGHDN and FVKESK. The CDR3 bases are TGTGCCAGCAGCCAAGACGGTTTTGATGAAGCTTTCTTT. Protein sequence: CASSQDGFDEAFF.

This clone has just a few counts. The chain uses TRBV19 and TRBJ2-5; 9 nucleotides match TRBD2. This CDR3 is built from 14 residues. Trimming cost V 7 bases and J 1 base; bases outside gene matches: 4. Germline assignment: CDR1 LNHDA and CDR2 SQIVND (reference sequence). CDR3 sequence reads: CASNGGRVQETQYF. The CDR3 coding sequence is TGTGCCAGTAACGGCGGGAGGGTCCAAGAGACCCAGTACTTC.

This clone was seen more than once but under ten times. This sequence joins TRBV14 and TRBJ1-2; D call uncertain. Deletions cut 1 base from V and 5 bases from J, with 11 bases between. The V gene's germline CDR1 is SGHDN and CDR2 FVKESK. CDR3 length: 14 amino acids. The CDR3 DNA follows: TGTGCCAGCAGCCAAGCCCAGACTTCTTATGGCTACACCTTC. Its protein product is CASSQAQTSYGYTF.

This clone was seen more than once but under ten times. The gene calls are TRBV7-2 and TRBJ1-2, with TRBD1 matching over 12 bases. Germline V gene sequence: CDR1 SGHTA, CDR2 FQGNSA. This CDR3 contains 14 residues. V was pared by 8 bases and J by 6 bases, with 7 bases of the junction left unmatched. CDR3: CASDGTGGLDGYTF. The CDR3 DNA reads TGTGCCAGCGATGGGACAGGGGGCCTAGATGGCTACACCTTC.

This sequence joins TRBV3-1 (or the pseudogene TRBV3-2) and TRBJ2-7; 8 bases map to TRBD1. This CDR3 has 18 residues. From germline, CDR1 is LGHDT and CDR2 YNNKEL (reference sequence). J gave up 6 bases and V 0 bases, and 16 bases lay outside the gene matches. In DNA form, the CDR3 reads TGTGCCAGCAGCCAAGATCCGTGGACAGGGAAAAAGGTCTGCGAGCAGTACTTC. It yields the protein CASSQDPWTGKKVCEQYF.

The chain combines TRBV5-1 with TRBJ2-5; TRBD2 aligns across 7 bases. CDR3 length equals 14 residues. The germline CDR1 and CDR2 sequences are SGHRS and YFSETQ. V lost 5 bases to trimming and J lost 3 bases; unmatched junction nucleotides: 7. The CDR3 sequence: CASRYQAGEETQYF. The CDR3 DNA reads as TGCGCCAGCAGGTATCAGGCGGGAGAAGAGACCCAGTACTTC. Full variable domain (outside the CDR3, taken from reference TRBV5-1 and TRBJ2-5): KAGVTQTPRYLIKTRGQQVTLSCSPISGHRSVSWYQQTPGQGLQFLFEYFSETQRNKGNFPGRFSGRQFSNSRSEMNVSTLELGDSALYLCASRYQAGEETQYFGPGTRLLVL.

The chain is built from TRBV28 and TRBJ1-2; D might be TRBD1 (5 bases). The V end lost 7 bases, the J end lost 2 bases, and 14 bases lay between the germline ends. The CDR3 covers 14 residues. CDR1 is MDHEN, CDR2 SYDVKM, per germline. Here the CDR3 reads CASTSGGENYGYTF. CDR3 DNA sequence: TGTGCCAGCACCTCGGGGGGGGAAAACTATGGCTACACCTTC.

V usage is TRBV9 and J usage is TRBJ1-2; tentative D call: TRBD1 (5 bases). CDR1 and CDR2 (germline): SGDLS, YYNGEE. Trimming stripped 6 bases from V and 7 bases from J, with 16 bases between. This CDR3 comprises 13 residues. This chain's CDR3 is CASNPQGAGGYTF. In DNA form, the CDR3 reads TGTGCCAGCAACCCCCAAGGGGCTGGTGGCTACACCTTC.

This chain connects TRBV9 to TRBJ1-3; TRBD1 might be the D (6 bases). This CDR3 contains 15 residues. The germline V and J ends were trimmed by 7 bases and 4 bases, with 18 bases remaining between them. CDR1 is SGDLS, CDR2 YYNGEE, per germline. The CDR3 DNA reads TGTGCCAGCGGGCCGGGGGGGCTACAGGGAAACACCATATATTTT. Its protein product is CASGPGGLQGNTIYF.

This chain uses TRBV20-1 with TRBJ1-1, with a possible D match to TRBD1 (5 bases). Germline CDR1 is DFQATT and CDR2 is SNEGSKA (reference sequence). This CDR3 comprises 13 residues. The V end was cut by 3 bases, the J end by 1 base, with 9 bases between. The CDR3 DNA sequence: TGCAGTGCTAGTCGACAGAGGAACACTGAAGCTTTCTTT. Amino acid sequence: CSASRQRNTEAFF.